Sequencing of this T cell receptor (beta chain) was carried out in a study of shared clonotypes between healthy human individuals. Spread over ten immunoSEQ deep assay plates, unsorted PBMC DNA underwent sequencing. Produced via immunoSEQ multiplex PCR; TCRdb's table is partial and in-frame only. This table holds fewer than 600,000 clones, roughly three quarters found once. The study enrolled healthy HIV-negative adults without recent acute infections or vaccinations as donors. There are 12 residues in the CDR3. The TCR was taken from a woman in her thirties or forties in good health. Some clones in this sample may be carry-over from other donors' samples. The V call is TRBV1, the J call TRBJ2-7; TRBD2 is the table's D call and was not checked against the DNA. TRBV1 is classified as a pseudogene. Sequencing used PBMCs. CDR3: CTSSRRGYEQYF. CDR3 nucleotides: TGCACCAGCAGCCGTAGAGGCTACGAGCAGTACTTC.